This record covers a single TCR beta chain. Profiling relied on immunoSEQ multiplex PCR, and the TCRdb table lists in-frame clones only, not all of them. The sample carries 72,000 or so clones, approximately 85% recorded once. This record comes from a study of blood T cell repertoires in COVID-19. CDR1 LGHNA and CDR2 YSLEER come from the germline V gene. This CDR3 is built from 15 residues. Trimming pared 0 bases from V and 2 bases from J, leaving 11 bases between. The chain carries TRBV4-3 and TRBJ2-7; D is ambiguous. The TCR comes from a woman of 80 years or more with active or convalescent COVID-19. The specimen was peripheral blood. CDR3 amino acids: CASSQDPATTYEQYF. CDR3 sequence (DNA): TGCGCCAGCAGCCAAGACCCAGCCACTACCTACGAGCAGTACTTC.